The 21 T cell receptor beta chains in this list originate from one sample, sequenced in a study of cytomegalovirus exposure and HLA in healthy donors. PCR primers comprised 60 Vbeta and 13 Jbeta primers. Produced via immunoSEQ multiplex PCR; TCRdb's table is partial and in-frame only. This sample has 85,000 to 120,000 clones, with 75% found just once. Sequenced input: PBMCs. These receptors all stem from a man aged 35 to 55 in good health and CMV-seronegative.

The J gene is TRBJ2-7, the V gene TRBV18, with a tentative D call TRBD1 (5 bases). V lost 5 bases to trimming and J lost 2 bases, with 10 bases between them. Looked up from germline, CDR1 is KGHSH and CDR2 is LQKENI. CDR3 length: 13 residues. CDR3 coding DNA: TGTGCCAGCTCAATAGACAGAACCTACGAGCAGTACTTC. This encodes CASSIDRTYEQYF.

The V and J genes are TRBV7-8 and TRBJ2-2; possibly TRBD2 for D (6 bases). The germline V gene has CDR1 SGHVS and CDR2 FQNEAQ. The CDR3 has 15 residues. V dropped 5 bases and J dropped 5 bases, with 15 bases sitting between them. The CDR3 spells CASSGGTGGTGELFF. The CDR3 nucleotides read TGTGCCAGCAGCGGAGGGACCGGGGGTACCGGGGAGCTGTTTTTT. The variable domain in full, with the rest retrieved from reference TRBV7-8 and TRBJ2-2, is GAGVSQSPRYKVAKRGQDVALRCDPISGHVSLFWYQQALGQGPEFLTYFQNEAQLDKSGLPSDRFFAERPEGSVSTLKIQRTQQEDSAVYLCASSGGTGGTGELFFGEGSRLTVL.

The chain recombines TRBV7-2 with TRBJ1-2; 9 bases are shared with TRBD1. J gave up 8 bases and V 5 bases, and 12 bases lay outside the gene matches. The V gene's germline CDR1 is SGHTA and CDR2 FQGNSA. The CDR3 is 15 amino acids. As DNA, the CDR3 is TGTGCCAGCAGCCCAAGGACAGGGGTGACTTTAGGCTACACCTTC. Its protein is CASSPRTGVTLGYTF. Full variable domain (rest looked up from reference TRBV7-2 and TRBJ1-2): GAGVSQSPSNKVTEKGKDVELRCDPISGHTALYWYRQSLGQGLEFLIYFQGNSAPDKSGLPSDRFSAERTGGSVSTLTIQRTQQEDSAVYLCASSPRTGVTLGYTFGSGTRLTVV.

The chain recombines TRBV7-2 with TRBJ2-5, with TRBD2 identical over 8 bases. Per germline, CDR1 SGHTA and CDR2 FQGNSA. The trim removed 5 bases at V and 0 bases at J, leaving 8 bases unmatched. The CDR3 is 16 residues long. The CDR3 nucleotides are TGTGCCAGCAGCCCCTTTGGCGGGGGGAACCAAGAGACCCAGTACTTC. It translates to CASSPFGGGNQETQYF.

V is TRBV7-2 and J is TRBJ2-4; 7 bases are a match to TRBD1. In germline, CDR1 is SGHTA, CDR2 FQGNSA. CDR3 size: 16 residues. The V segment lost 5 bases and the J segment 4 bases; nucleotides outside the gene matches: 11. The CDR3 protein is CASSPPGDRRKNIQYF. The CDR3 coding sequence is TGTGCCAGCAGCCCCCCCGGGGACAGAAGAAAAAACATTCAGTACTTC.

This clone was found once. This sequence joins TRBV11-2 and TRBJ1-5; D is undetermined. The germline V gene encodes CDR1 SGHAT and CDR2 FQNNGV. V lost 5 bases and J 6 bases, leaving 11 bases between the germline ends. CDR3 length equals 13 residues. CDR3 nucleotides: TGTGCCAGCAGCCAGAGCCAGGTTCAGCCCCAGCATTTT. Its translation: CASSQSQVQPQHF.

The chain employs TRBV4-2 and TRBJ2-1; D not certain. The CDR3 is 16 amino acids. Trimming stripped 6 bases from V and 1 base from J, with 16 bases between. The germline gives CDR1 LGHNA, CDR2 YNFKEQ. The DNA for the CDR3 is TGTGCCAGCAGATCTACTACCGCCGGGTCCTACAATGAGCAGTTCTTC. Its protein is CASRSTTAGSYNEQFF.

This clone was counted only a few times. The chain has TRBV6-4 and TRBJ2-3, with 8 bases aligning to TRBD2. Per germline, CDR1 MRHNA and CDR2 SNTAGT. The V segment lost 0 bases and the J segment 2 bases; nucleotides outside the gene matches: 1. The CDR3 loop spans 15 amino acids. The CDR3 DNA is TGTGCCAGCAGTGACTCGCGGGGGGCCACAGATACGCAGTATTTT. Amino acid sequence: CASSDSRGATDTQYF.

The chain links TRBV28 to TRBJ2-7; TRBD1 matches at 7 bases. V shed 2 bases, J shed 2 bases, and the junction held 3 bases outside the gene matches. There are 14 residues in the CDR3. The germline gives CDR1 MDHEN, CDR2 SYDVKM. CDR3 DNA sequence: TGTGCCAGCAGTTTACCGGGACAGACCTACGAGCAGTACTTC. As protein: CASSLPGQTYEQYF.

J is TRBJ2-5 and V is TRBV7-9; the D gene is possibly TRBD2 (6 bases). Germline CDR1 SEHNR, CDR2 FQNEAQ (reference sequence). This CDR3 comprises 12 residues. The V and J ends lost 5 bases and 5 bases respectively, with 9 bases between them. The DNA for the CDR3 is TGTGCCAGCAGCACTAGCCTGGAGACCCAGTACTTC. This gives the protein CASSTSLETQYF.

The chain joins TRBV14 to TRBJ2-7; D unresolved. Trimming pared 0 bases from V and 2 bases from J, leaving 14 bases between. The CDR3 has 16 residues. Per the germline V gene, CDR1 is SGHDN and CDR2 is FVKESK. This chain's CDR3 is CASSQDFSSRTYEQYF. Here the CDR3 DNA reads TGTGCCAGCAGCCAAGATTTTTCTAGTCGGACCTACGAGCAGTACTTC.

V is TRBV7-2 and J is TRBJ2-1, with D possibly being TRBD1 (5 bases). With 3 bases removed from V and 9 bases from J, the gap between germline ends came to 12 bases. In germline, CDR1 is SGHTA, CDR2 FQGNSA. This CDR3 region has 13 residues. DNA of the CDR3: TGTGCCAGCAGCTTGGTAAGGGGCGGTGAGCAGTTCTTC. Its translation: CASSLVRGGEQFF.

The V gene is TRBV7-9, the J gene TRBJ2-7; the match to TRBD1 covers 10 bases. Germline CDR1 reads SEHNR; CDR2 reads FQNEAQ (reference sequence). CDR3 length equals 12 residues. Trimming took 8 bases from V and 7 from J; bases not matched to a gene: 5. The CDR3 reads CASSDRGREQYF. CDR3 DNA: TGTGCCAGCTCTGACAGGGGGCGAGAGCAGTACTTC.

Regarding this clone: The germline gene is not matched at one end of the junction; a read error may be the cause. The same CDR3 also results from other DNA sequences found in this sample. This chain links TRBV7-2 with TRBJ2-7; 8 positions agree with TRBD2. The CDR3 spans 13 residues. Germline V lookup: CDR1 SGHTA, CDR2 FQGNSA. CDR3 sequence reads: CASSERASGEQYF. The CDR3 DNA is TGCGCCAGCAGCGAGAGGGCTAGCGGGGAGCAGTACTTC.

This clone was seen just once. As DNA, the CDR3 is TGTGCCAGCAGTTTACTAGCGGGGACCAACGAGCAGTACTTC. This gives the protein CASSLLAGTNEQYF. The gene calls are TRBV27 and TRBJ2-7, with 9 bases matching TRBD2. From germline, CDR1 is MNHEY and CDR2 SMNVEV (reference sequence). V was pared by 2 bases and J by 5 bases, with 4 bases of the junction left unmatched. The CDR3 sequence is 14 residues long.

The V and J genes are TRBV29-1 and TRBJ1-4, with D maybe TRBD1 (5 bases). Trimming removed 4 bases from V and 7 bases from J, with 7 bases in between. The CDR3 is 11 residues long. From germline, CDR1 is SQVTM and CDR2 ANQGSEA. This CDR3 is CSVGRGEKLFF. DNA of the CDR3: TGCAGCGTTGGAAGGGGTGAAAAACTGTTTTTT.

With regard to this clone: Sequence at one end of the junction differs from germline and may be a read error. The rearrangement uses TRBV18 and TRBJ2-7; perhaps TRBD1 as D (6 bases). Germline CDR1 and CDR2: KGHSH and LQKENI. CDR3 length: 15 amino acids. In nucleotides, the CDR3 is TGTGCCAGCTCACCCCCGACAGGCCAAACCTATGAGCAGTACTTC. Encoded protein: CASSPPTGQTYEQYF.

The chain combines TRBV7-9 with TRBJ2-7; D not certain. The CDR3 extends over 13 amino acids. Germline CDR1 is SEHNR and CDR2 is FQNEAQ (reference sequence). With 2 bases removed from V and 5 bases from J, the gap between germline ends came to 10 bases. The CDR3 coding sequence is TGTGCCAGCAGCTTAATCTCGAGCCACGAGCAGTACTTC. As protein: CASSLISSHEQYF.

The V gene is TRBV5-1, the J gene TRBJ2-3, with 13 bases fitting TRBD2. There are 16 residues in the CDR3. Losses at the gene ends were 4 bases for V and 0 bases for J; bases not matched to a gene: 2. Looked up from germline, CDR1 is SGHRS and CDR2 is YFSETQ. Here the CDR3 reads CASSGTSGASTDTQYF. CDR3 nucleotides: TGCGCCAGCAGCGGGACTAGCGGGGCTAGCACAGATACGCAGTATTTT. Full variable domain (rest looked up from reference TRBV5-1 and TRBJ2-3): KAGVTQTPRYLIKTRGQQVTLSCSPISGHRSVSWYQQTPGQGLQFLFEYFSETQRNKGNFPGRFSGRQFSNSRSEMNVSTLELGDSALYLCASSGTSGASTDTQYFGPGTRLTVL.

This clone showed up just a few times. The CDR3 reads CSVEDSVTDTQYF. CDR3 coding DNA: TGCAGCGTTGAGGACAGTGTCACAGATACGCAGTATTTT. This chain connects TRBV29-1 to TRBJ2-3, with D perhaps matching TRBD1 (6 bases). V was pared by 3 bases and J by 2 bases, with 9 bases between. This CDR3 contains 13 residues. The V gene's germline CDR1 is SQVTM and CDR2 ANQGSEA.

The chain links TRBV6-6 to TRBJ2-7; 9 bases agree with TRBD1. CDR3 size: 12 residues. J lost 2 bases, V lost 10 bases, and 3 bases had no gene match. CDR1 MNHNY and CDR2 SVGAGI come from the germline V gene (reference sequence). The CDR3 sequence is CATGTGTYEQYF. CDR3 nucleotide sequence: TGTGCCACCGGGACAGGGACCTACGAGCAGTACTTC.